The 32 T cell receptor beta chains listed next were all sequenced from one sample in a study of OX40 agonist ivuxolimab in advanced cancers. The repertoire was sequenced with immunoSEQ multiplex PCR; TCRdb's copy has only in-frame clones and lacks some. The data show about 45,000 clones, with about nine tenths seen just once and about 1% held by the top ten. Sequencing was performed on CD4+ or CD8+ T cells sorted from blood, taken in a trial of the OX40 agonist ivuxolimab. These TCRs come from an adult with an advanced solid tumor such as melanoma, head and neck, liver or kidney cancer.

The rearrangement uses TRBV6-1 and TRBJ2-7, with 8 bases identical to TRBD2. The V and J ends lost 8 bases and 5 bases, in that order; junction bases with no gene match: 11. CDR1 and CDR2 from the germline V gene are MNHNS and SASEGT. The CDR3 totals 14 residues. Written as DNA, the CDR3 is TGTGCCAGCTGTACAGCGGGAGCACAAAACGAGCAGTACTTC. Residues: CASCTAGAQNEQYF.

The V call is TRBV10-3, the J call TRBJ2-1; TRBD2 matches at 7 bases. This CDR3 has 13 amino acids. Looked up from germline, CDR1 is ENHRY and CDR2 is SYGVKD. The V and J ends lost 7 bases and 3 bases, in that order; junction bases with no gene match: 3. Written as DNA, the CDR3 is TGTGCCATCAATGCGGGAGACTACAATGAGCAGTTCTTC. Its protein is CAINAGDYNEQFF.

DNA of the CDR3: TGTGCCAGCAGCGAGGGGAGGCCTACCTACAATGAGCAGTTCTTC. It codes for CASSEGRPTYNEQFF. The V gene is TRBV7-9, the J gene TRBJ2-1; a weak D match, TRBD2 (6 bases). Trimming took 5 bases from V and 2 from J, leaving 13 bases between them. The germline CDR1 and CDR2 sequences are SEHNR and FQNEAQ (reference sequence). This CDR3 spans 15 amino acids.

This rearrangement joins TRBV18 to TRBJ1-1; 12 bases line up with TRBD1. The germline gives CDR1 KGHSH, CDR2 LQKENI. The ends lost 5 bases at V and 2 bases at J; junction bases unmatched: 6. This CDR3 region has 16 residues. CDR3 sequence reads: CASSARDRGRNTEAFF. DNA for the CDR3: TGTGCCAGCTCAGCGAGGGACAGGGGGCGAAACACTGAAGCTTTCTTT.

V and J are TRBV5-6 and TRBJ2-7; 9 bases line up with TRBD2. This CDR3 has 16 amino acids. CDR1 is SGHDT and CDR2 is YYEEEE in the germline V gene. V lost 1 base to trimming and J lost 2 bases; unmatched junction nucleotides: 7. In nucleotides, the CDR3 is TGTGCCAGCAGCTTGACCCTAGCGGGAAACGCCTACGAGCAGTACTTC. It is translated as CASSLTLAGNAYEQYF.

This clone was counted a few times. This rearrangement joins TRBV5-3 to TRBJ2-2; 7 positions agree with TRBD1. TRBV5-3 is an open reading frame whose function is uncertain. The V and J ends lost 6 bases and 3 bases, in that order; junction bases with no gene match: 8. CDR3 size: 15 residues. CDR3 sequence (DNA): TGTGCCAGAACCCCACAGGGGTCGGACACCGGGGAGCTGTTTTTT. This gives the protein CARTPQGSDTGELFF.

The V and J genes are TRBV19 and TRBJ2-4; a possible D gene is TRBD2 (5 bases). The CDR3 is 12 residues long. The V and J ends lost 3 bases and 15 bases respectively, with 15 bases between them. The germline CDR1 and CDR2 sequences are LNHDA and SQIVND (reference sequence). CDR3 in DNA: TGTGCCAGTAGTATCGCTCTCGGGGTAACGTACTTC. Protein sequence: CASSIALGVTYF.

CDR3 residues: CASSLETRGTGELFF. The CDR3 DNA reads TGTGCCAGCAGCTTAGAGACCAGGGGTACCGGGGAGCTGTTTTTT. The rearrangement joins TRBV7-6 to TRBJ2-2; D is possibly TRBD1 (6 bases). Trimming pared 1 base from V and 5 bases from J, leaving 11 bases between. CDR3 length equals 15 residues. Germline CDR1 and CDR2: SGHVS and FNYEAQ.

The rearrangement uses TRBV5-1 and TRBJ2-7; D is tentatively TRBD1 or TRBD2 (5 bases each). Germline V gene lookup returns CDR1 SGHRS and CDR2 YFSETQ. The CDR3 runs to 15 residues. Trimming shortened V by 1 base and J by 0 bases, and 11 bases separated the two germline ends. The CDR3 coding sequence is TGCGCCAGCAGCTTGATGGACGGGACCTCCTACGAGCAGTACTTC. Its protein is CASSLMDGTSYEQYF.

The CDR3 coding sequence is TGTGCCAGCTCACCATCCGTCAGTGGCGGAACTGGAAACACCATATATTTT. Translation: CASSPSVSGGTGNTIYF. The chain joins TRBV18 to TRBJ1-3; D is uncertain. Germline lookup yields CDR1 KGHSH and CDR2 LQKENI. This CDR3 comprises 17 residues. V shed 2 bases and J shed 2 bases, with 16 bases lying between them.

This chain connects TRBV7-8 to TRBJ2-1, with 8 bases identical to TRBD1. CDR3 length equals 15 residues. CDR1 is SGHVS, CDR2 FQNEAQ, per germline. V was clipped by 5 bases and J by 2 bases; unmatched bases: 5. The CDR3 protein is CASSERTGTYNEQFF. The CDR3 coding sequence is TGTGCCAGCAGCGAAAGGACAGGGACCTACAATGAGCAGTTCTTC.

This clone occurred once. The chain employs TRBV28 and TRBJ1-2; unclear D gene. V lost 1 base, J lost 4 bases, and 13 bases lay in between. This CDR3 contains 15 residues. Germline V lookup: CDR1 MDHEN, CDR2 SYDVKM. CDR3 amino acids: CASSLSPPQVYGYTF. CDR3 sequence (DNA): TGTGCCAGCAGTTTATCCCCCCCGCAGGTCTATGGCTACACCTTC.

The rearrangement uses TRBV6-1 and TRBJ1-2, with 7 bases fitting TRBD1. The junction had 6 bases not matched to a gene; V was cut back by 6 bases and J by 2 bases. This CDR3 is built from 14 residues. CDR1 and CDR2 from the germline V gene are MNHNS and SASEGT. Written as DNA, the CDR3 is TGTGCCAGCAGGGAATCGGGACAGAACTATGGCTACACCTTC. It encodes CASRESGQNYGYTF.

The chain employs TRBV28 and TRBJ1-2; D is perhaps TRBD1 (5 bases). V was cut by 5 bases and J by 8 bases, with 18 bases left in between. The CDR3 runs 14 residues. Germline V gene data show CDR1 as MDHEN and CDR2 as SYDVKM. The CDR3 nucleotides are TGTGCCAGCAGTCAGATTGGGACGAGTTGGGGCTACACCTTC. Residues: CASSQIGTSWGYTF.

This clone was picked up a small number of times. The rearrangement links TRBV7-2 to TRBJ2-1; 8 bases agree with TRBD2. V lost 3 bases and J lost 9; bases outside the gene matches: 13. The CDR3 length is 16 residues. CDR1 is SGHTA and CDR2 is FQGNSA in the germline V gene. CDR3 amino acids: CASSFSGTGGLSEQFF. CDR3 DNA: TGTGCCAGCAGCTTTAGTGGGACGGGAGGGTTGAGTGAGCAGTTCTTC. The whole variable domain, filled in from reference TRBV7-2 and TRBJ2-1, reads GAGVSQSPSNKVTEKGKDVELRCDPISGHTALYWYRQSLGQGLEFLIYFQGNSAPDKSGLPSDRFSAERTGGSVSTLTIQRTQQEDSAVYLCASSFSGTGGLSEQFFGPGTRLTVL.

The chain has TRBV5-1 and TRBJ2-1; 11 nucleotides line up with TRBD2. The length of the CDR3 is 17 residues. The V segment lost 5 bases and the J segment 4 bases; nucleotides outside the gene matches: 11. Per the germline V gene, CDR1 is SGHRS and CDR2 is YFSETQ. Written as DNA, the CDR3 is TGCGCCAGCAGGTATTCGCAGGGGACTAGCGGATACAATGAGCAGTTCTTC. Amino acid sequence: CASRYSQGTSGYNEQFF.

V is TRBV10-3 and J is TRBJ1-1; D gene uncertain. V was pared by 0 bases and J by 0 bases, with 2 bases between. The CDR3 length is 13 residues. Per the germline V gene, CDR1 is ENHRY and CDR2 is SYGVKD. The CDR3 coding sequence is TGTGCCATCAGTGAGTCTGTGAACACTGAAGCTTTCTTT. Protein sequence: CAISESVNTEAFF.

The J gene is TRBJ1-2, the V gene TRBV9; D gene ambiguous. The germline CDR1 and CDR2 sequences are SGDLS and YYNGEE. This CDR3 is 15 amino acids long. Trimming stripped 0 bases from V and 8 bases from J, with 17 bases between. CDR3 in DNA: TGTGCCAGCAGCGTAGAAGGATGGCCTACGGGCGGCTACACCTTC. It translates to CASSVEGWPTGGYTF.

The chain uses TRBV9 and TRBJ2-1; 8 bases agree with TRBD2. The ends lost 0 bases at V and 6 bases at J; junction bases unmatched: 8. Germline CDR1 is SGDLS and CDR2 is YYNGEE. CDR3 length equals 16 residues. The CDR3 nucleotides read TGTGCCAGCAGCGTAGAGGGCCCTAGCGGGTCCAATGAGCAGTTCTTC. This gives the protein CASSVEGPSGSNEQFF.

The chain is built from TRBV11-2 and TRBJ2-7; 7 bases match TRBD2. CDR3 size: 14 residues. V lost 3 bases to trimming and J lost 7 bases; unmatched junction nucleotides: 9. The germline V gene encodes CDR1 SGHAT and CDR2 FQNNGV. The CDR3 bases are TGTGCCAGCAGCTTTAGCGGGCCACTACGGGAGCAGTACTTC. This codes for CASSFSGPLREQYF. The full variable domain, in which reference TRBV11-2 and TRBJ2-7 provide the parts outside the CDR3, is EAGVAQSPRYKIIEKRQSVAFWCNPISGHATLYWYQQILGQGPKLLIQFQNNGVVDDSQLPKDRFSAERLKGVDSTLKIQPAKLEDSAVYLCASSFSGPLREQYFGPGTRLTVT.

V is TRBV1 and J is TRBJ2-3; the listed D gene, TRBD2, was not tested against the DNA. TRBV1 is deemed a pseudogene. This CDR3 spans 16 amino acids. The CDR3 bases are TGCACCAGCAGCCTAGGACTAGCGGGAGGTACAGATACGCAGTATTTT. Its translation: CTSSLGLAGGTDTQYF.

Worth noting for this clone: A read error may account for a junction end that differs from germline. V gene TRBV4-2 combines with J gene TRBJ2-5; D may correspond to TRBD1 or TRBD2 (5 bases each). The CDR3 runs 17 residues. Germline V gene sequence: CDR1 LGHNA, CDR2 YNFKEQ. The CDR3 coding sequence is TGTGCCAGCAGTCAAGAGTTCAGAGGGGCAATCCAAGAGACCCAGTACTTC. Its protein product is CASSQEFRGAIQETQYF.

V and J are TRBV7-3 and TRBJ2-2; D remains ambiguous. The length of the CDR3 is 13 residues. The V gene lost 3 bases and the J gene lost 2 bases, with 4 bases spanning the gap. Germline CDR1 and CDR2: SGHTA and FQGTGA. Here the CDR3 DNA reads TGTGCCAGCAGCTTGATAAACACCGGGGAGCTGTTTTTT. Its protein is CASSLINTGELFF.

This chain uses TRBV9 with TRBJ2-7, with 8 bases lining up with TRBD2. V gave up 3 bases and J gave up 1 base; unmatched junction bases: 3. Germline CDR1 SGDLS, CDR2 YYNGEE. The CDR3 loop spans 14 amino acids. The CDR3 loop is CASSAGTRSYEQYF. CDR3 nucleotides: TGTGCCAGCAGCGCCGGGACTAGATCCTACGAGCAGTACTTC.

The CDR3 sequence is CASSPGTIYGYTF. For the CDR3, the DNA is TGTGCCAGCTCACCTGGGACCATCTATGGCTACACCTTC. This chain connects TRBV18 to TRBJ1-2, with TRBD1 as a possible D gene (5 bases). This CDR3 has 13 amino acids. Trimming stripped 3 bases from V and 4 bases from J, with 9 bases between. Germline CDR1 is KGHSH and CDR2 is LQKENI.

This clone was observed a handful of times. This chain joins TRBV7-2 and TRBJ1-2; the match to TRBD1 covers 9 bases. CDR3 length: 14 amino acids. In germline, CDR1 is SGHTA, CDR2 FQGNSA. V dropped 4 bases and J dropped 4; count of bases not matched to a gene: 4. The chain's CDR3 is CASSYGTGSYGYTF. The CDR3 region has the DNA TGTGCCAGCAGCTACGGGACAGGGTCCTATGGCTACACCTTC.

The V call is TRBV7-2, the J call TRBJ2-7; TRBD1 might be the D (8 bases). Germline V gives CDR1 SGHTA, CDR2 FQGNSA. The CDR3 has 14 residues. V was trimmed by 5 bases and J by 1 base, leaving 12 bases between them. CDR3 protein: CASSLQGGSYEQYF. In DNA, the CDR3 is TGTGCCAGCAGCCTACAGGGGGGGTCCTACGAGCAGTACTTC. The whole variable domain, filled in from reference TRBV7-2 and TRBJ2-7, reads GAGVSQSPSNKVTEKGKDVELRCDPISGHTALYWYRQSLGQGLEFLIYFQGNSAPDKSGLPSDRFSAERTGGSVSTLTIQRTQQEDSAVYLCASSLQGGSYEQYFGPGTRLTVT.

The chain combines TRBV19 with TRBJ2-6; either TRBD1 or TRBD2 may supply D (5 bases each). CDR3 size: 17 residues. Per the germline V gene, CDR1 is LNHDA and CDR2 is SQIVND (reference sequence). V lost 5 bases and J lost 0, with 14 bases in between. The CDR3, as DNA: TGTGCCAGTAGTTCCCCGGGACGGAGCTCTGGGGCCAACGTCCTGACTTTC. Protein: CASSSPGRSSGANVLTF.

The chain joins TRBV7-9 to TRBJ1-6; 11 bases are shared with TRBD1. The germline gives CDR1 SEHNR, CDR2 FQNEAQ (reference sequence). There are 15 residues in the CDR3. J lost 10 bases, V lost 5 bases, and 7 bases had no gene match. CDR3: CASSKRDRGMSPLHF. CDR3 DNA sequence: TGTGCCAGCAGCAAAAGGGACAGGGGGATGTCACCCCTCCACTTT.

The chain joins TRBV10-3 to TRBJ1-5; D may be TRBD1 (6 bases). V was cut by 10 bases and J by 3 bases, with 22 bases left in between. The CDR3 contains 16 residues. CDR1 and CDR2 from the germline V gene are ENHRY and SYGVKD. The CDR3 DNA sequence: TGTGCCACCCGCGGGGGCAACTCCGACCCCAATCAGCCCCAGCATTTT. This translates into CATRGGNSDPNQPQHF.

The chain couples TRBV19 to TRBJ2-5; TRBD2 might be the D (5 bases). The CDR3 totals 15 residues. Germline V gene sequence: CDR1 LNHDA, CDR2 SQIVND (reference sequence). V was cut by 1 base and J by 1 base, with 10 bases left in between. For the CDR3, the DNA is TGTGCCAGTAGTATAGCCAGCGGTTTCCAAGAGACCCAGTACTTC. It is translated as CASSIASGFQETQYF.

As DNA, the CDR3 is TGTGCCAGCAGCCCCACAGGGAACGGTGGCTACACCTTC. Amino acid sequence: CASSPTGNGGYTF. The rearrangement joins TRBV7-2 to TRBJ1-2; D may be TRBD1 (6 bases). The CDR3 length is 13 residues. Germline CDR1 reads SGHTA; CDR2 reads FQGNSA. Trimming removed 5 bases at V and 7 bases at J, with 14 bases between.